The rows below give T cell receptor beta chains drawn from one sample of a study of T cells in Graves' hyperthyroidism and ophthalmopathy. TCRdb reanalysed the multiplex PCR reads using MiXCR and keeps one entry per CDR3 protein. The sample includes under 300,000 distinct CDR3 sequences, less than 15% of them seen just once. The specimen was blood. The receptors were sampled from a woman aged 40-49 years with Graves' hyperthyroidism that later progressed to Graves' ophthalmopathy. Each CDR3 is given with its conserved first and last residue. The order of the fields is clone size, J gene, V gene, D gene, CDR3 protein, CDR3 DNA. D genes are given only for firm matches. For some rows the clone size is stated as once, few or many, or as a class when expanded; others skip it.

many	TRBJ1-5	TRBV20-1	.	CSARDGGLGTGQPQHF	TGCAGTGCTAGAGATGGGGGTCTGGGAACAGGACAGCCCCAGCATTTT
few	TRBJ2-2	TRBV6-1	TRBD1	CASILRGLVLFF	TGTGCCAGCATTTTAAGGGGGCTTGTGCTGTTTTTT
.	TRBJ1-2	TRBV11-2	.	CASSLASGNDYGYTF	TGTGCCAGCAGCTTAGCATCCGGTAATGACTATGGCTACACCTTC
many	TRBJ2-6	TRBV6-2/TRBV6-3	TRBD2	CASSYWTSVPRRSGANVLTF	TGTGCCAGCAGTTACTGGACTAGCGTCCCAAGGCGCTCTGGGGCCAACGTCCTGACTTTC
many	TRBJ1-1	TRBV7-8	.	CASSQRRGGTEAFF	TGTGCCAGCAGCCAGAGAAGGGGAGGCACTGAAGCTTTCTTT
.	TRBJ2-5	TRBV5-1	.	CASSWGTWDLSATTGETQYF	TGCGCCAGCAGCTGGGGGACCTGGGATCTCTCCGCGACTACAGGGGAGACCCAGTACTTC
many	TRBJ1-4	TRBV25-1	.	CASSEGETENEKLFF	TGTGCCAGCAGTGAAGGAGAAACAGAGAATGAAAAACTGTTTTTT
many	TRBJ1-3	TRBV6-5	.	CASSYSRASSGNTIYF	TGTGCCAGCAGTTACTCGCGGGCTTCCTCTGGAAACACCATATATTTT
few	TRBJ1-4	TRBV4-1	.	CASSPRQVSNEKLFF	TGCGCCAGCAGCCCGAGACAGGTTTCTAATGAAAAACTGTTTTTT
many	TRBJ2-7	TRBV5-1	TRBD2	CASSLGIWTSGDFPYEQYF	TGCGCCAGCAGCTTGGGGATCTGGACTAGCGGGGACTTTCCCTACGAGCAGTACTTC
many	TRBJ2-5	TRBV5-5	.	CASSLETGRETQYF	TGTGCCAGCAGCTTGGAAACGGGTCGAGAGACCCAGTACTTC
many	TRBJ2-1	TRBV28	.	CASSFRQGFNEQFF	TGTGCCAGCAGTTTTAGGCAGGGTTTCAATGAGCAGTTCTTC
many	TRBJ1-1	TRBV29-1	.	CSALSVHHTEAFF	TGCAGCGCGCTGTCCGTACACCACACTGAAGCTTTCTTT
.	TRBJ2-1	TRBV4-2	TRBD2	CASSQDRAGVVAEQFF	TGTGCCAGCAGCCAAGATAGGGCGGGAGTCGTAGCTGAGCAGTTCTTC
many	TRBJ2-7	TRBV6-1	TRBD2	CASSGLASSYEQYF	TGTGCCAGCTCGGGACTAGCGAGCTCCTACGAGCAGTACTTC
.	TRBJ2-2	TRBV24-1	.	CATSDRPPGELFF	TGTGCCACCAGTGATCGACCTCCCGGGGAGCTGTTTTTT
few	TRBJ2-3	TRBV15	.	CATSRGTASTDTQYF	TGTGCCACCAGCAGAGGGACAGCCAGCACAGATACGCAGTATTTT
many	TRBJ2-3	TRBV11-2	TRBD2	CASSSTPWRAGVSPQYF	TGTGCCAGCAGCTCAACCCCGTGGAGAGCGGGAGTGAGTCCGCAGTATTTT
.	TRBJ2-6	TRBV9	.	CASIPPAGGSEANVLTF	TGTGCCAGCATCCCTCCCGCCGGGGGCTCTGAGGCCAACGTCCTGACTTTC
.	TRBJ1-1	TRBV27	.	CASTPHWGTEAFF	TGTGCCAGCACCCCTCATTGGGGCACTGAAGCTTTCTTT
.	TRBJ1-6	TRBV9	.	CASSAPEGGENSPLHF	TGTGCCAGCAGCGCGCCTGAAGGTGGGGAAAATTCACCCCTCCACTTT
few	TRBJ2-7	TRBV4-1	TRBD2	CASSQGGGLAGEDEQYF	TGCGCCAGCAGCCAAGGGGGAGGCCTAGCGGGGGAAGACGAGCAGTACTTC
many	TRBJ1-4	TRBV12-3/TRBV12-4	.	CASSLSQPNEKLFF	TGTGCCAGCAGTTTAAGTCAGCCTAATGAAAAACTGTTTTTT
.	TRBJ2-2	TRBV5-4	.	CASRLDRNTGELFF	TGTGCCAGCAGATTGGACAGGAACACCGGGGAGCTGTTTTTT
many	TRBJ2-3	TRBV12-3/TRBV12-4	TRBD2	CASSHSGRYTDTQYF	TGTGCCAGCAGCCATAGCGGGAGATATACAGATACGCAGTATTTT
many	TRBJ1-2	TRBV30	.	CACPGYTNYGYTF	TGTGCCTGTCCGGGATACACTAACTATGGCTACACCTTC
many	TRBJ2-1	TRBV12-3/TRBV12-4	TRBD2	CASSLGLAGEGDEQFF	TGTGCCAGCAGCCTTGGACTAGCGGGAGAAGGCGATGAGCAGTTCTTC
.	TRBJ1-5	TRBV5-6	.	CASSLIGGGNQPQHF	TGTGCCAGCAGCTTAATTGGGGGCGGGAATCAGCCCCAGCATTTT
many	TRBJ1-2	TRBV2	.	CASRALFRDYGYTF	TGTGCCAGCAGGGCTCTATTCCGTGACTATGGCTACACCTTC
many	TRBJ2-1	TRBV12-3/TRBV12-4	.	CASSLDYPPPNEQFF	TGTGCCAGCAGCTTAGACTACCCCCCCCCCAATGAGCAGTTCTTC
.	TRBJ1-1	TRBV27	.	CASSSYRIGTEAFF	TGTGCCAGCAGTTCTTACAGGATAGGAACTGAAGCTTTCTTT
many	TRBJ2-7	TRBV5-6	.	CASSPGAGTYYEQYF	TGTGCCAGCAGCCCTGGGGCAGGGACATACTACGAGCAGTACTTC
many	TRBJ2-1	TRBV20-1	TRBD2	CSAREVSGRGNEQFF	TGCAGTGCTAGAGAGGTTAGCGGGAGGGGCAATGAGCAGTTCTTC
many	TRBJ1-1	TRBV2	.	CASTRLGTTEAFF	TGTGCCAGCACACGACTTGGGACCACTGAAGCTTTCTTT
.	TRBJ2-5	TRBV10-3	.	CAISNLETQYF	TGTGCCATCAGCAACTTAGAGACCCAGTACTTC
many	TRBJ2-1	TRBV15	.	CATSSPGVGRSNNEQFF	TGTGCCACCAGCAGTCCAGGGGTCGGTCGATCGAACAATGAGCAGTTCTTC
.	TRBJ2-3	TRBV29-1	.	CSVVDGATQYF	TGCAGCGTTGTTGATGGGGCCACGCAGTATTTT
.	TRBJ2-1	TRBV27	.	CASSQPAGRPWSSYNEQFF	TGTGCCAGCAGTCAGCCTGCGGGGCGGCCCTGGAGCTCCTACAATGAGCAGTTCTTC
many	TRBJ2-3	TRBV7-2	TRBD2	CASTSGGERTDTQYF	TGTGCCAGCACCTCGGGGGGGGAACGCACAGATACGCAGTATTTT
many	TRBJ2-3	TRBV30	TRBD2	CAWSVRAGEGPRTQYF	TGTGCCTGGAGTGTACGAGCGGGAGAGGGGCCGCGTACGCAGTATTTT
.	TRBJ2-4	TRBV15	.	CATSSAAAPQGTKNIQYF	TGTGCCACCAGCAGTGCCGCCGCCCCACAGGGAACCAAAAACATTCAGTACTTC
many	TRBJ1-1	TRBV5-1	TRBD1	CASRGTGGVNTEAFF	TGCGCCAGCAGAGGGACAGGGGGGGTGAACACTGAAGCTTTCTTT
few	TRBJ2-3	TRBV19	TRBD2	CASRYSGSRADTQYF	TGTGCCAGTCGGTACAGCGGGAGTAGGGCAGATACGCAGTATTTT
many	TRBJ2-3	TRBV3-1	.	CASSPKPPKARPSTDTQYF	TGTGCCAGCAGCCCTAAACCACCTAAGGCCCGACCAAGCACAGATACGCAGTATTTT
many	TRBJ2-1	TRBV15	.	CATSRDWGTEQFF	TGTGCCACCAGCAGAGATTGGGGGACCGAGCAGTTCTTC